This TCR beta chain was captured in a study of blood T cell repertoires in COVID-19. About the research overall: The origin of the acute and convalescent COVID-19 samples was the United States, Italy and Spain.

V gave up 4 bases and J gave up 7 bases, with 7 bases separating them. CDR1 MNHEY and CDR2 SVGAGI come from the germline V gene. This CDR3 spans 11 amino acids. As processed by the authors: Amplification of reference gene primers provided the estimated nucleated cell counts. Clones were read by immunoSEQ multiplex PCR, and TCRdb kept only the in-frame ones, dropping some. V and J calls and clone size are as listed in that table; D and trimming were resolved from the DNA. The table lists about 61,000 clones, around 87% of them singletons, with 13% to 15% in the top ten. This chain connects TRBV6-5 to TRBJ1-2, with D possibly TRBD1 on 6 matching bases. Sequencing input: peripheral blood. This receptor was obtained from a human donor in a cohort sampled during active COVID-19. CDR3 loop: CASSSRGGYTF. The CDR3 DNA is TGTGCCAGCAGTTCCAGGGGTGGCTACACCTTC.